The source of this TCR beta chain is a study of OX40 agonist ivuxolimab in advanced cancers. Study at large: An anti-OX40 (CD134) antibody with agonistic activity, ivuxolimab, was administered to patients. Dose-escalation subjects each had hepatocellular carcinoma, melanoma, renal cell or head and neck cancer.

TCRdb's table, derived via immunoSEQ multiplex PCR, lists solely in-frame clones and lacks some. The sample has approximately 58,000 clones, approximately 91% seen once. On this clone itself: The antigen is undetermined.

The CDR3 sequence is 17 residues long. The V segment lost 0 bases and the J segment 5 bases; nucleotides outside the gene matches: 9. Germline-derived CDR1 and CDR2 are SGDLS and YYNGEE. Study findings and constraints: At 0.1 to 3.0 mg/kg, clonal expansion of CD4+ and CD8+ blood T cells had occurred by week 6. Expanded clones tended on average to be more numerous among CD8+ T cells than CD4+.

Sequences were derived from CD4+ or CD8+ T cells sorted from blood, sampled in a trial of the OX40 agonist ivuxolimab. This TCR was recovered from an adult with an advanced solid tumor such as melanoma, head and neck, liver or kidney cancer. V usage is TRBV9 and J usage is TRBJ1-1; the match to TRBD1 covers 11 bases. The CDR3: CASSVALDRGRETEAFF. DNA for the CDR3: TGTGCCAGCAGCGTAGCTTTGGACAGGGGGCGGGAGACTGAAGCTTTCTTT. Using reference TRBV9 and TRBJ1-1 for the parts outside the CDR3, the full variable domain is DSGVTQTPKHLITATGQRVTLRCSPRSGDLSVYWYQQSLDQGLQFLIQYYNGEERAKGNILERFSAQQFPDLHSELNLSSLELGDSALYFCASSVALDRGRETEAFFGQGTRLTVV.